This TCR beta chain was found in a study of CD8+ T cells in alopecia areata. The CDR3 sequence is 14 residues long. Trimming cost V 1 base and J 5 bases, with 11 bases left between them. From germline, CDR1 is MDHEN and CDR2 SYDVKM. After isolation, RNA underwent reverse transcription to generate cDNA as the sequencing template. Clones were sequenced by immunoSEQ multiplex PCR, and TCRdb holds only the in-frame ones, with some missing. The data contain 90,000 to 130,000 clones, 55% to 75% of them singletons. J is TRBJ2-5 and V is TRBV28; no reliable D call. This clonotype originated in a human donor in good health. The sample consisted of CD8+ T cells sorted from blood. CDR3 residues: CASSLFRPSETQYF. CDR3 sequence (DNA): TGTGCCAGCAGTTTATTCAGGCCGTCTGAGACCCAGTACTTC.